This T cell receptor beta chain was captured by sequencing in a study of blood T cells in healthy people across ages. Study observations and caveats: From one million sequenced T cells, diversity estimates were lower bounds.

Deletions cut 4 bases from V and 5 bases from J, with 14 bases between. The V gene's germline CDR1 is KGHSH and CDR2 LQKENI. The CDR3 length is 14 residues. Only a few counts were recorded for this clonotype. No antigen is known for it. The authors extracted at least 5.5 micrograms of total RNA per sample. Together with a sample-barcoded 5' primer, a J-beta primer mix was included in a second PCR lasting roughly 6 to 12 cycles. TCRdb re-called the 5' RACE reads through MiXCR, storing one row per CDR3 protein. The profile shows around 780,000 distinct CDR3 sequences, under 30% of them singletons. The sample was also linked to a second study, of T cells of mothers and their children.

This clonotype originated in a boy between 5 and 17 years old in good health. The specimen was blood. V gene TRBV18 combines with J gene TRBJ1-2; D may be TRBD1 (5 bases). CDR3 region: CASSLIVGTYGYTF. CDR3 sequence (DNA): TGTGCCAGCTCACTAATCGTGGGGACTTATGGCTACACCTTC.